These 18 T cell receptor beta chains share one sample of origin, sequenced in a study of T cell responses to AZD1222 COVID-19 vaccine. The protocol was immunoSEQ multiplex PCR, while the TCRdb copy is restricted to in-frame clones and leaves out a portion. The sample has 160,000 or so clones; just over 90% are singletons. Sequences were derived from peripheral blood, sampled 28 days after the second AZD1222 dose. These receptors all stem from an adult who received the AZD1222 COVID-19 vaccine.

CDR3 residues: CASSVRQGAYTEAFF. DNA for the CDR3: TGTGCCAGCAGCGTCCGACAGGGGGCATATACTGAAGCTTTCTTT. The V call is TRBV9, the J call TRBJ1-1, with TRBD1 matching 10 bases. From germline, CDR1 is SGDLS and CDR2 YYNGEE. This CDR3 is 15 amino acids long. The junction had 6 bases not matched to a gene; V was cut back by 2 bases and J by 5 bases.

The chain uses TRBV3-1 (or the pseudogene TRBV3-2) and TRBJ1-2, with D possibly TRBD1 on 6 matching bases. Trimming pared 4 bases from V and 4 bases from J, leaving 16 bases between. Germline CDR1 LGHDT, CDR2 YNNKEL (reference sequence). CDR3 length: 15 residues. CDR3 nucleotide sequence: TGTGCCAGCAGCCCACCGGGGGGCACCCGCTATGGCTACACCTTC. The encoded protein is CASSPPGGTRYGYTF.

The chain recombines TRBV5-5 with TRBJ1-4; 7 nucleotides line up with TRBD1. This CDR3 spans 15 amino acids. In germline, CDR1 is SGHKS, CDR2 YYEKEE (reference sequence). The V segment lost 0 bases and the J segment 6 bases; nucleotides outside the gene matches: 5. The CDR3 here is CASSLADRDDEKLFF. The CDR3 bases are TGTGCCAGCAGCTTGGCTGACAGGGACGATGAAAAACTGTTTTTT.

The chain is built from TRBV9 and TRBJ1-2, with 7 nucleotides matching TRBD1. The germline V gene encodes CDR1 SGDLS and CDR2 YYNGEE. The CDR3 has 15 residues. Trimming removed 0 bases from V and 8 bases from J; junction bases left unmatched: 10. Here the CDR3 DNA reads TGTGCCAGCAGCGTAGGGGTGACAGGGAAAGGAGGCTACACCTTC. Its protein product is CASSVGVTGKGGYTF.

This chain connects TRBV6-5 to TRBJ1-5, with D unclear. V lost 4 bases, J lost 11 bases, and 12 bases lay in between. Germline CDR1 MNHEY, CDR2 SVGAGI. The CDR3 totals 12 residues. CDR3 sequence reads: CASSWGSATQHF. In DNA, the CDR3 is TGTGCCAGCAGTTGGGGTTCAGCGACCCAGCATTTT.

The chain uses TRBV5-4 and TRBJ2-3; 8 nucleotides align to TRBD2. Trimming cost V 2 bases and J 1 base; bases outside gene matches: 6. The V gene's germline CDR1 is SGHNT and CDR2 YYREEE (reference sequence). This CDR3 contains 16 residues. The CDR3 reads CASSLGRGVGTDTQYF. As DNA, the CDR3 is TGTGCCAGCAGCTTAGGGCGGGGGGTAGGCACAGATACGCAGTATTTT.

The rearrangement links TRBV18 to TRBJ2-1; 9 nucleotides line up with TRBD1. Per the germline V gene, CDR1 is KGHSH and CDR2 is LQKENI. The junction had 5 bases not matched to a gene; V was cut back by 5 bases and J by 6 bases. The CDR3 covers 14 residues. CDR3 in amino acids: CASSNRGQTNEQFF. CDR3 DNA: TGTGCCAGCTCAAACAGGGGGCAGACCAATGAGCAGTTCTTC.

V usage is TRBV6-2 or TRBV6-3 and J usage is TRBJ2-2; D unresolved. CDR1 is MNHEY and CDR2 is SVGEGT in the germline V gene. This CDR3 is built from 14 residues. Deletions cut 5 bases from V and 1 base from J, with 8 bases between. The CDR3 loop is CASSSTGNTGELFF. CDR3 bases: TGTGCCAGCAGTAGCACCGGGAACACCGGGGAGCTGTTTTTT.

The V gene is TRBV7-4, the J gene TRBJ1-1, with no clear D. This CDR3 is built from 14 residues. The V gene's germline CDR1 is SGHVT and CDR2 SQSDAQ. The V end was cut by 1 base, the J end by 1 base, with 7 bases between. CDR3 coding DNA: TGTGCCAGCAGCTTAGAGCTGGAGAACACTGAAGCTTTCTTT. Encoded protein: CASSLELENTEAFF.

On this clone itself: Other nucleotide sequences in the sample specify the same CDR3. This chain connects TRBV5-1 to TRBJ1-3; TRBD1 matches 9 bases. V was clipped by 4 bases and J by 4 bases; unmatched bases: 3. The CDR3 has 14 residues. Germline V CDR1 and CDR2: SGHRS, YFSETQ. This CDR3 is CASSPGTGGNTIYF. CDR3 DNA: TGCGCCAGCAGCCCGGGGACAGGGGGAAACACCATATATTTT.

The genes are TRBV10-3 and TRBJ1-2; 9 bases are shared with TRBD1. After removal of 6 bases from V and 2 bases from J, the junction contained 7 bases not matched to a gene. The CDR3 is 15 residues long. Germline CDR1 and CDR2: ENHRY and SYGVKD. The CDR3 coding sequence is TGTGCCATCAGGTCACAGGGGGCGCGAAACTATGGCTACACCTTC. Protein product: CAIRSQGARNYGYTF.

The chain carries TRBV11-3 and TRBJ1-2; D might be TRBD1 (5 bases). The germline gives CDR1 SGHNT, CDR2 YENEEA. Between the trimmed V and J ends, which lost 0 bases and 7 bases, there was a span of 9 bases. CDR3 size: 13 residues. The DNA of the CDR3 is TGTGCCAGCAGCTTAGAGGGGGGAAGTGGCTACACCTTC. It encodes CASSLEGGSGYTF.

The chain employs TRBV12-2 and TRBJ1-3; TRBD1 reflects the table's D call only, with no check against the DNA. TRBV12-2 is noted as a pseudogene. The CDR3 has 16 residues. The CDR3 region has the DNA TGTGCAAGTCGCGCCTTGGCGGACAGCCCTCCTAGTACCATATATTTT. Protein product: CASRALADSPPSTIYF.

The gene calls are TRBV7-9 and TRBJ2-2; D unclear. Germline V gene data show CDR1 as SEHNR and CDR2 as FQNEAQ (reference sequence). CDR3 size: 11 residues. V lost 4 bases, J lost 8 bases, and 5 bases lay in between. The CDR3 is CASSSVGELFF. The DNA of the CDR3 is TGTGCCAGCAGCTCGGTGGGGGAGCTGTTTTTT.

This chain uses TRBV7-9 with TRBJ1-1; D may be TRBD1 (6 bases). V was cut by 5 bases and J by 1 base, with 11 bases left in between. CDR1 is SEHNR and CDR2 is FQNEAQ in the germline V gene (reference sequence). The CDR3 is 14 residues long. Written as DNA, the CDR3 is TGTGCCAGCAGCCCGGGGGGGGCGAACACTGAAGCTTTCTTT. Translation gives CASSPGGANTEAFF.

This clone has a single count. The chain links TRBV7-2 to TRBJ1-5; D gene unclear. The ends were cut back, 2 bases at V and 7 bases at J, with 18 bases in the middle. There are 16 residues in the CDR3. Germline lookup yields CDR1 SGHTA and CDR2 FQGNSA. The CDR3 DNA is TGTGCCAGCAGCTTATTAGGCCCTATTACGGTCCAGCCCCAGCATTTT. This encodes CASSLLGPITVQPQHF.

V gene TRBV19 combines with J gene TRBJ1-1, with D maybe TRBD1 (5 bases). Trimming cost V 4 bases and J 1 base, with 19 bases left between them. Per the germline V gene, CDR1 is LNHDA and CDR2 is SQIVND (reference sequence). The CDR3 extends over 17 amino acids. The CDR3 sequence is CASSNAFDSYTNTEAFF. The CDR3 bases are TGTGCCAGTAGTAATGCTTTCGACAGTTACACGAACACTGAAGCTTTCTTT.

The chain combines TRBV7-2 with TRBJ2-5; no reliable D call. The CDR3 consists of 11 residues. Trimming took 3 bases from V and 3 from J, leaving 2 bases between them. CDR1 is SGHTA, CDR2 FQGNSA, per germline. CDR3 DNA sequence: TGTGCCAGCAGCTTGAAAGAGACCCAGTACTTC. Encoded protein: CASSLKETQYF.